This is a list of T cell receptor beta chains from one sample in a study of T cell changes during pregnancy in multiple sclerosis. TCRdb keeps only in-frame clones here, not all; method: immunoSEQ multiplex PCR. Among around 52,000 clones listed, 87% were seen once. The specimen sequenced was peripheral blood from another person, used as feeder cells. These receptors originate from a human donor whose cells served as feeder cells for cultures in a pregnancy study. Each CDR3 is given with its conserved first and last residue.

v_call cdr3_aa
TRBV11-2 CASSLVGQGWVGELFF
TRBV14 CASSHLTSGRADEQFF
TRBV4-1 CASSPRQGANYEQYF
TRBV2 CASSELLRDSEVDYRVGEETQYF
TRBV6-1 CASSEALAGAYEQYF
TRBV27 CASSPNSDRGAFF
TRBV4-1 CASQKMGTLAGELFF
TRBV7-9 CASRWRSPYNEQFF
TRBV7-9 CASTIPLGQYTGELFF
TRBV7-9 CASSPGSEAFF
TRBV2 CASTPRGQRSSAEQYF
TRBV11-2 CASGTGPSTDTQYF
TRBV11-2 CASSSATGTGAYEQYF
TRBV6-6 CASSYAGGDTEAFF
TRBV30 CAWSARQGAGYNSPLHF
TRBV28 CASSLDRATEAFF
TRBV29-1 CSAAQGQGTSGYTF
TRBV28 CASSLRDRAWETQYF
TRBV7-7 CASSLASTDTQYF
TRBV7-9 CASSLAGRDDSPLHF
TRBV4-1 CASSHNKGGGPNTGELFF
TRBV19 CASSRETLTGSPLHF
TRBV7-9 CASSFGTGARREETQYF
TRBV7-2 CASSLVGLGGANVLTF
TRBV30 CAWNQGQYNEQFF
TRBV7-2 CASSVQGASEAFF
TRBV4-1 CASSQELGPSSSYNSPLHF
TRBV5-4 CASSSRQGGESPLHF
TRBV29-1 CSVGGWASRASTDTQYF
TRBV6-5 CASTPEDTPSNEQFF
TRBV30 CAWRRTGMVPGELFF
TRBV5-4 CASSAGGLVREQYF
TRBV15 CATSRAGGSSGANVLTF
TRBV2 CASSEEGQGRSYGYTF
TRBV19 CASSIDNGALRSNQPQHF
TRBV28 CASSSPKGTGAEKLFF
TRBV30 CAWSTGNLEHQPQHF
TRBV4-3 CASSQGGRNTGELFF
TRBV7-2 CASSLSPNYGYTF
TRBV19 CASSIKGNTEAFF
TRBV4-3 CASSQERSTGELFF
TRBV7-3 CASSLLGGGANEQFF
TRBV6-5 CASSYSPGVSYEQYF
TRBV9 CASSVNLNTEAFF
TRBV6-5 CASSPGWQFQNIQYF
TRBV5-1 CASTPGQGNSPLHF
TRBV6-5 CASSYDRYPGNTIYF
TRBV5-1 CASSLVQGAVNEQFF
TRBV10-3 CATSGTGQKNTGELFF
TRBV7-7 CASSLVGFSGELFF
TRBV2 CASSRDEQYF
TRBV11-3 CASRSLPSGGYEQYF
TRBV7-9 CAGGPLSAYNSPLHF
TRBV9 CASSVDSAYNSPLHF
TRBV28 CASSLLAGFGGYTF
TRBV19 CASRPQVNTEAFF
TRBV28 CASSPDRAKGETQYF
TRBV6-6 CASSLLQGSGANVLTF
TRBV6-4 CASSDRDTGELFF
TRBV4-1 CASSQRTPSYNEQFF